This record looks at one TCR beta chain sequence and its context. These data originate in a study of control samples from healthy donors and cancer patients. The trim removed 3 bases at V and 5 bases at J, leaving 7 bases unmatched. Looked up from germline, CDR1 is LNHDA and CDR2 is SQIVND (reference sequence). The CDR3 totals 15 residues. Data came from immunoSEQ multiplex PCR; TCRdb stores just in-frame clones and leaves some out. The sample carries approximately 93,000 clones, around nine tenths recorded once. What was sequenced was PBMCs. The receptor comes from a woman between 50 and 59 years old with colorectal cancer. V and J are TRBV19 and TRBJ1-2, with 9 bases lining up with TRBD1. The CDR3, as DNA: TGTGCCAGTAGTATGGGACAGGGTCTACGGTATGGCTACACCTTC. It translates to CASSMGQGLRYGYTF. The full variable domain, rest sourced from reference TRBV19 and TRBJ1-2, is DGGITQSPKYLFRKEGQNVTLSCEQNLNHDAMYWYRQDPGQGLRLIYYSQIVNDFQKGDIAEGYSVSREKKESFPLTVTSAQKNPTAFYLCASSMGQGLRYGYTFGSGTRLTVV.